This TCR beta chain was captured by sequencing in a study of OX40 agonist ivuxolimab in advanced cancers. The study, taken as a whole, reports: CD4+ and CD8+ blood T cells expanded clonally by week 6 at 0.1 to 3.0 mg/kg.

Worth noting for this clone: Its specificity is unknown.

Germline CDR1 reads MDHEN; CDR2 reads SYDVKM. V was clipped by 4 bases and J by 5 bases; unmatched bases: 12. The CDR3 length is 17 residues. Using immunoSEQ multiplex PCR, the repertoire was profiled, and TCRdb retains in-frame clones only, with some absent. The repertoire holds about 73,000 clones, around 89% seen once, with roughly 11% in the top ten. The gene calls are TRBV28 and TRBJ2-2, with 8 bases matching TRBD2. Sequencing used CD4+ or CD8+ T cells sorted from blood, obtained in a trial of the OX40 agonist ivuxolimab. This clonotype originated in an adult with an advanced solid tumor such as melanoma, head and neck, liver or kidney cancer. The CDR3 nucleotides read TGTGCCAGCAGTTCTAACGGACTAGCCTCCCTTACCGGGGAGCTGTTTTTT. Translating gives CASSSNGLASLTGELFF.